The TCR beta chain described here comes from a study of T cell repertoires in cytomegalovirus infection (dated by TCRdb to about 2019). For the study in its entirety: Alongside well-studied HLA-B-restricted epitopes, the peptide stimulations were aimed at recently identified HLA-C-restricted CMV epitopes, whose presentation resists viral immunomodulation. Because public TCR beta signatures pointed to carriage of CMV infection together with the matching HLA type, the HLA type of each donor mattered for the analysis. Overall results and qualifications from the work: Cumulative frequency of public TCR beta family members discriminated carriers of CMV infection plus the relevant HLA type in this cohort and an independent approximately 350-donor cohort. In the ex vivo response, HLA-C-restricted CMV-specific TCR beta clonotypes were dominant, and in two of eight donors the single most frequent clonotype came from this HLA-C-restricted group.

TCRdb names Illumina HiSeq 1500 as the instrument used. TCRdb trimmed the raw reads at Q25, called clones with MiXCR and kept productive beta chains. Each record represents a unique CDR3 protein, reported with the most common genes and DNA among its rows. The sample table records under 450,000 distinct CDR3 sequences; about 35% of these occur just once. The ten biggest clones cover about 13% of the sample. What this sample's treatment or condition label stands for: in vitro stimulation with specific CMV peptide epitopes to enrich CMV-specific T cells. On this clonotype itself: Its antigen remains undetermined. There are no base qualities to consult, and no much larger clone falls within one base.

There are 14 amino acids in the CDR3, from cysteine to phenylalanine inclusive. The CDR3 DNA has 42 bases and is translated from base 1. For CDR1 and CDR2, the germline V gene lists SGHDN and FVKESK. V is reduced by 1 base and J by 7 bases, leaving a spacing of 11 bases between them. Here the sequenced sample was cultured PBMCs, taken from culture after CMV antigen stimulation. The sequence was obtained from a human donor in good health (CMV status not recorded). Some clones in this sample may be carry-over from other donors' samples. The rearrangement joined TRBV14 to TRBJ2-1; the D gene cannot be resolved reliably. The nucleotide sequence reads TGTGCCAGCAGCCAAGCGTCCATCCTAAATGAGCAGTTCTTC. This encodes CASSQASILNEQFF.